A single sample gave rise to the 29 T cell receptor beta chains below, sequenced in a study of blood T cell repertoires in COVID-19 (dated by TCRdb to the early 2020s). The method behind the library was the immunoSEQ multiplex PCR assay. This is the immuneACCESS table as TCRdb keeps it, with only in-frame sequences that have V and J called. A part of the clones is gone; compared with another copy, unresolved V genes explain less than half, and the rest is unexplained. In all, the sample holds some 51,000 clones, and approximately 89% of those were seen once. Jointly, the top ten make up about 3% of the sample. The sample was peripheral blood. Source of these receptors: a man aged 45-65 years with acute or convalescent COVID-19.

The CDR3 loop reads CASSTLQGSPLHF. CDR3 nucleotides: TGTGCCAGCAGTACGCTCCAGGGTTCACCCCTCCACTTT. The gene calls are TRBV6-5 and TRBJ1-6, with TRBD1 as a possible D gene (5 bases). With 5 bases removed from V and 9 bases from J, the gap between germline ends came to 11 bases. Germline loops: CDR1 MNHEY, CDR2 SVGAGI. CDR3 length equals 13 residues.

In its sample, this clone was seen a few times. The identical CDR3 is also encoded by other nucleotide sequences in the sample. The CDR3 protein is CASSPDRNYGYTF. In nucleotides, the CDR3 is TGTGCCAGCTCCCCAGACAGAAACTATGGCTACACCTTC. The rearrangement joins TRBV18 to TRBJ1-2, with a tentative D call TRBD1 (5 bases). Trimming pared 6 bases from V and 2 bases from J, leaving 10 bases between. The CDR3 is 13 amino acids. Per the germline V gene, CDR1 is KGHSH and CDR2 is LQKENI.

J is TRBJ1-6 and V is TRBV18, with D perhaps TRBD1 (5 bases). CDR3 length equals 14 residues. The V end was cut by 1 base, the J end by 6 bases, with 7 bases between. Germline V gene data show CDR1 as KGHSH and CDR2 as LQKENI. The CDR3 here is CASSPQGPNSPLHF. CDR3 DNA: TGTGCCAGCTCACCACAGGGGCCTAATTCACCCCTCCACTTT.

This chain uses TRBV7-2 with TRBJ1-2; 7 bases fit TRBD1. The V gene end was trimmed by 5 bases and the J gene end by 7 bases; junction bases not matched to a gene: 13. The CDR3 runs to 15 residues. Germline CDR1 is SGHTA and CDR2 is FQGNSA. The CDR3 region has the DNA TGTGCCAGCAGCACGTCCGGGACAGAGGGTCTTGGCTACACCTTC. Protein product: CASSTSGTEGLGYTF. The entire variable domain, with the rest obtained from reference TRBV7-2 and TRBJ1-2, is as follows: GAGVSQSPSNKVTEKGKDVELRCDPISGHTALYWYRQSLGQGLEFLIYFQGNSAPDKSGLPSDRFSAERTGGSVSTLTIQRTQQEDSAVYLCASSTSGTEGLGYTFGSGTRLTVV.

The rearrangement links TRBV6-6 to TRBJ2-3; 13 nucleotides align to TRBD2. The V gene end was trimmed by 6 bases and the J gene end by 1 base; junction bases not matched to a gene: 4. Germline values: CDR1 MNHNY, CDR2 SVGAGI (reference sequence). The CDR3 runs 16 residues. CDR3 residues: CASSRGLAGGTDTQYF. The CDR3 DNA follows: TGTGCCAGCAGCCGTGGACTAGCGGGGGGCACAGATACGCAGTATTTT.

The CDR3 is CASSVEIAGAYNEQFF. CDR3 sequence (DNA): TGTGCCAGCAGCGTAGAAATAGCGGGTGCCTACAATGAGCAGTTCTTC. This sequence joins TRBV9 and TRBJ2-1; 7 bases agree with TRBD2. Germline V gene lookup returns CDR1 SGDLS and CDR2 YYNGEE. After removal of 0 bases from V and 2 bases from J, the junction contained 5 bases not matched to a gene. The CDR3 loop spans 16 amino acids.

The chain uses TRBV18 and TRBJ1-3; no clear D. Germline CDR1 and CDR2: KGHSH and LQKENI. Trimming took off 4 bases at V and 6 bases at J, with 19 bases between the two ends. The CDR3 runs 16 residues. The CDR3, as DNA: TGTGCCAGCTCACTCCCCACGTCGGAGAGGCTAAACACCATATATTTT. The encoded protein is CASSLPTSERLNTIYF.

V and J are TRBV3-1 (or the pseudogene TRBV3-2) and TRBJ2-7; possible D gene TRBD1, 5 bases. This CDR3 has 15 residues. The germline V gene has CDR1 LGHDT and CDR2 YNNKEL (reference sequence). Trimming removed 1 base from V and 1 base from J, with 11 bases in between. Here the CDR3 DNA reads TGTGCCAGCAGCCAAGGGGGCAAGTGGTCCTACGAGCAGTACTTC. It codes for CASSQGGKWSYEQYF.

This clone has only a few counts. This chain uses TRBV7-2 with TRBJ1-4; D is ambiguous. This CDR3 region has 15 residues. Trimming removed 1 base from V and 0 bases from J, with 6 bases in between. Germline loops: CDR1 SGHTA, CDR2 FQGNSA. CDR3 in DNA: TGTGCCAGCAGCTTAGTTCCCGCAACTAATGAAAAACTGTTTTTT. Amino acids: CASSLVPATNEKLFF. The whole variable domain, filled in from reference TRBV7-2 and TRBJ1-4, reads GAGVSQSPSNKVTEKGKDVELRCDPISGHTALYWYRQSLGQGLEFLIYFQGNSAPDKSGLPSDRFSAERTGGSVSTLTIQRTQQEDSAVYLCASSLVPATNEKLFFGSGTQLSVL.

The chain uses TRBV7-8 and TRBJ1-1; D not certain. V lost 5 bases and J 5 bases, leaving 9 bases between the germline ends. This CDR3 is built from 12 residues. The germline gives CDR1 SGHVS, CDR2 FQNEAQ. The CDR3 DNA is TGTGCCAGCAGCCCTCGGTATACTGAAGCTTTCTTT. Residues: CASSPRYTEAFF.

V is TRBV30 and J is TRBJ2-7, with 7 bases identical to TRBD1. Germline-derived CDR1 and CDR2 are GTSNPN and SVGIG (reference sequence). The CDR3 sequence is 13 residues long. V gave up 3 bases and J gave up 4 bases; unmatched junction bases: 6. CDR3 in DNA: TGTGCCTGGAGGAGACAGGGACGGTACGAGCAGTACTTC. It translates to CAWRRQGRYEQYF.

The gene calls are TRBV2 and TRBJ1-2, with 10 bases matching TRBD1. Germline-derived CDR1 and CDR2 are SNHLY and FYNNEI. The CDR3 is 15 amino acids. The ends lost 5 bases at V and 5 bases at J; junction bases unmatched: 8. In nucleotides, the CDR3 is TGTGCCAGCAGTAGGAGTGGGGACAGGGGATATGGCTACACCTTC. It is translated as CASSRSGDRGYGYTF.

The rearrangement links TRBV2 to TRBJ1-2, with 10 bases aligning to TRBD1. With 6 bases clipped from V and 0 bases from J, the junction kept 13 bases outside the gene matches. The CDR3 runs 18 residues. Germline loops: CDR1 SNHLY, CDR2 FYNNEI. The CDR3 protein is CASRGTGEIKLSNYGYTF. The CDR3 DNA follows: TGTGCCAGCAGGGGGACAGGGGAAATAAAGTTGTCTAACTATGGCTACACCTTC. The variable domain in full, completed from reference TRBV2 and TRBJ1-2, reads EPEVTQTPSHQVTQMGQEVILRCVPISNHLYFYWYRQILGQKVEFLVSFYNNEISEKSEIFDDQFSVERPDGSNFTLKIRSTKLEDSAMYFCASRGTGEIKLSNYGYTFGSGTRLTVV.

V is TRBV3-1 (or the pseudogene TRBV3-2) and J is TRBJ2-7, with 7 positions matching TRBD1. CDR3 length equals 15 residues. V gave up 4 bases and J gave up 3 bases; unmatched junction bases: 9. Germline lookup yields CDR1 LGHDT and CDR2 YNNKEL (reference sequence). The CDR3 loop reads CASSRTGTENYEQYF. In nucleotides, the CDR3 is TGTGCCAGCAGCCGAACCGGGACAGAAAACTACGAGCAGTACTTC.

CDR3 residues: CASSHFTSDNREQFF. The CDR3 region has the DNA TGCGCCAGCAGCCACTTCACTAGTGACAATCGGGAGCAGTTCTTC. The chain has TRBV5-1 and TRBJ2-1, with D tentatively TRBD2 (5 bases). This CDR3 spans 15 amino acids. Trimming cost V 4 bases and J 10 bases, with 21 bases left between them. Germline values: CDR1 SGHRS, CDR2 YFSETQ.

The chain's CDR3 is CASSRRGSQGGLFF. DNA for the CDR3: TGTGCCAGCAGCCGAAGGGGCAGTCAAGGGGGACTGTTTTTT. The chain links TRBV14 to TRBJ1-4; D is perhaps TRBD1 (6 bases). The germline CDR1 and CDR2 sequences are SGHDN and FVKESK. Trimming left V 4 bases short and J 13 bases short, with 19 bases between. This CDR3 region has 14 residues.

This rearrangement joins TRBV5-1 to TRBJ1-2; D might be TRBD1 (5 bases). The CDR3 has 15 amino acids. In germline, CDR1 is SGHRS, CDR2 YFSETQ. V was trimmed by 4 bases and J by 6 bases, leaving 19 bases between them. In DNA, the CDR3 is TGCGCCAGCAGCAGGGAGGTGGGGCAGGGTGATGGCTACACCTTC. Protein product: CASSREVGQGDGYTF.

The CDR3 region is CASRGTGTGREKLFF. In nucleotides, the CDR3 is TGTGCCAGCAGGGGTACCGGGACAGGCCGGGAAAAACTGTTTTTT. V and J are TRBV2 and TRBJ1-4; 8 nucleotides match TRBD1. The junction had 11 bases not matched to a gene; V was cut back by 6 bases and J by 8 bases. The CDR3 contains 15 residues. Per the germline V gene, CDR1 is SNHLY and CDR2 is FYNNEI.

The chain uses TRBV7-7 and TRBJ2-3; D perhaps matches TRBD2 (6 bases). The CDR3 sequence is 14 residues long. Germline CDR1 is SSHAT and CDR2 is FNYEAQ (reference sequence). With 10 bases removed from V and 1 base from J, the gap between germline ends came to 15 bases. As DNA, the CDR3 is TGTGCCAACCGGGACTCCCGGGGCACAGATACGCAGTATTTT. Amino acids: CANRDSRGTDTQYF.

The CDR3, as DNA: TGTGCCAGCAGCCAAGGGCTGGGCAGGGGCACAGATACGCAGTATTTT. Translated: CASSQGLGRGTDTQYF. The rearrangement joins TRBV7-2 to TRBJ2-3; D is possibly TRBD1 (5 bases). The germline CDR1 and CDR2 sequences are SGHTA and FQGNSA. V was shortened by 5 bases and J by 1 base, with 16 bases between the two germline ends. The CDR3 consists of 16 residues.

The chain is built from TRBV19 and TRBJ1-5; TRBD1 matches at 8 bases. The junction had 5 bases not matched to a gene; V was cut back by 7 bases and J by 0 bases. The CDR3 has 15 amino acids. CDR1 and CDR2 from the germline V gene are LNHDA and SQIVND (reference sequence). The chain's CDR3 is CASTDRGNSNQPQHF. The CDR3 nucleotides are TGTGCCAGTACTGACAGGGGCAATAGCAATCAGCCCCAGCATTTT.

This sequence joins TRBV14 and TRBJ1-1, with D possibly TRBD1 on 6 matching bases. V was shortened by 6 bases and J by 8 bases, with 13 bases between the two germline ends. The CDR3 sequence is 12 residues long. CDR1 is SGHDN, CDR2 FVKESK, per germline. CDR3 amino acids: CASSLQGPEAFF. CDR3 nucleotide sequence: TGTGCCAGCAGTCTACAGGGTCCCGAAGCTTTCTTT. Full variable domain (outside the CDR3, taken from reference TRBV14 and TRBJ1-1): EAGVTQFPSHSVIEKGQTVTLRCDPISGHDNLYWYRRVMGKEIKFLLHFVKESKQDESGMPNNRFLAERTGGTYSTLKVQPAELEDSGVYFCASSLQGPEAFFGQGTRLTVV.

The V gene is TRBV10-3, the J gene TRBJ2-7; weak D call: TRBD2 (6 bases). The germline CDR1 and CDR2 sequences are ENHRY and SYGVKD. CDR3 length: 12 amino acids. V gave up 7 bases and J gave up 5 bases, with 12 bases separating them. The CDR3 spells CAITNGGNEQYF. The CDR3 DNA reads TGTGCCATCACCAATGGGGGGAACGAGCAGTACTTC.

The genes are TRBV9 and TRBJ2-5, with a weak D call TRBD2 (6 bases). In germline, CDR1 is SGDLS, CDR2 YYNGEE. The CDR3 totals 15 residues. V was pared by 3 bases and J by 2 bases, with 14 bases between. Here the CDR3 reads CASSALLGGQETQYF. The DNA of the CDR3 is TGTGCCAGCAGCGCCCTCCTCGGGGGACAAGAGACCCAGTACTTC.

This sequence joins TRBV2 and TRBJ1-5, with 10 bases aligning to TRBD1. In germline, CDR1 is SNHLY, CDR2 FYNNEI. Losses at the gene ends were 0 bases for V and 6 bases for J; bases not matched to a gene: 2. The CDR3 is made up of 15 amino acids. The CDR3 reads CASSEATGGVQPQHF. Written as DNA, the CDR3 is TGTGCCAGCAGTGAAGCGACAGGGGGCGTTCAGCCCCAGCATTTT. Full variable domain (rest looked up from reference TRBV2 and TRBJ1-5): EPEVTQTPSHQVTQMGQEVILRCVPISNHLYFYWYRQILGQKVEFLVSFYNNEISEKSEIFDDQFSVERPDGSNFTLKIRSTKLEDSAMYFCASSEATGGVQPQHFGDGTRLSIL.

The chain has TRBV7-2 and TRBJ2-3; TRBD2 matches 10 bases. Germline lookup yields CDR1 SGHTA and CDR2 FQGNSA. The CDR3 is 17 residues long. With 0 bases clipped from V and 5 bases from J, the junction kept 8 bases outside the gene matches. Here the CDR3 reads CASSLAVLAGRIDTQYF. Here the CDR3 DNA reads TGTGCCAGCAGCTTAGCGGTACTAGCGGGGCGGATAGATACGCAGTATTTT.

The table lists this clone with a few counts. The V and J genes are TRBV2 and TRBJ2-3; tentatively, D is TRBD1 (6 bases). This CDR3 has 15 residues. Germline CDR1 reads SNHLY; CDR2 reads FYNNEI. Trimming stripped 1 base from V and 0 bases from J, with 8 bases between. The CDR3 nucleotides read TGTGCCAGCAGTGAAGGGACAGTTAGCACAGATACGCAGTATTTT. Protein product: CASSEGTVSTDTQYF. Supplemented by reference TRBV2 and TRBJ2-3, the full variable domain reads EPEVTQTPSHQVTQMGQEVILRCVPISNHLYFYWYRQILGQKVEFLVSFYNNEISEKSEIFDDQFSVERPDGSNFTLKIRSTKLEDSAMYFCASSEGTVSTDTQYFGPGTRLTVL.

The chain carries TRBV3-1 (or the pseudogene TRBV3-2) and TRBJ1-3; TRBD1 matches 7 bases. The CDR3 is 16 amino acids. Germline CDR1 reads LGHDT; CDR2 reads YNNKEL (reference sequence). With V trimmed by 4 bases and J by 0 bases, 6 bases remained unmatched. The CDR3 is CASSLGGQHSGNTIYF. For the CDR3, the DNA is TGTGCCAGCAGCCTCGGGGGACAGCACTCTGGAAACACCATATATTTT.

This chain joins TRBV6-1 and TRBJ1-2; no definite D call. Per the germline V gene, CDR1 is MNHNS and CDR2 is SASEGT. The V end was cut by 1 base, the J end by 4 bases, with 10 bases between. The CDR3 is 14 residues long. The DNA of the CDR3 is TGTGCCAGCAGTGAAGACAGACCCCGCTATGGCTACACCTTC. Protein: CASSEDRPRYGYTF.